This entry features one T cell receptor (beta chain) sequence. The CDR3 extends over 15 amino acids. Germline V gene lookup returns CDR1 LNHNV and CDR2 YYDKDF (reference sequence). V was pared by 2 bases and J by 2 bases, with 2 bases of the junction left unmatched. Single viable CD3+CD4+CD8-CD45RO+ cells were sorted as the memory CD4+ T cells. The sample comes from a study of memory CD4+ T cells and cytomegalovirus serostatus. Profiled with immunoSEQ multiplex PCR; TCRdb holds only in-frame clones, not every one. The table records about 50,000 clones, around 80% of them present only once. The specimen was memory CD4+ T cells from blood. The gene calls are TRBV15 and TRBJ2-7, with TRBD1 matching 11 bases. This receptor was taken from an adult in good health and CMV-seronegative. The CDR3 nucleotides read TGTGCCACCAGCAGAAGGGACAGGGGGACCTACGAGCAGTACTTC. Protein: CATSRRDRGTYEQYF.